Detailed here is one T cell receptor (beta chain). Participants had their cohort set by participant-reported clinical history. Shortly before study entry, within 2 weeks, exposed participants had met a COVID-19 case. This sample is part of a study of blood T cell repertoires in COVID-19. Overall study: PBMCs, B-cell-depleted T cells, or T cells were the source of the cDNA or gDNA that made up the material.

Germline values: CDR1 SGHRS, CDR2 YFSETQ. Trimming pared 3 bases from V and 2 bases from J, leaving 11 bases between. This CDR3 region has 14 residues. Assay used: immunoSEQ multiplex PCR; TCRdb lists only in-frame clones, some missing. Of over 200,000 clones in the sample, 80% to 90% were seen once. The sequence derives from a woman younger than 45 who had been exposed to COVID-19. The sample comprised PBMCs or T cells enriched from blood (not recorded which). The chain couples TRBV5-1 to TRBJ1-1; D possibly corresponds to TRBD1 (6 bases). The CDR3 DNA follows: TGCGCCAGCAGCTCCGGACAGCTAAACACTGAAGCTTTCTTT. Protein sequence: CASSSGQLNTEAFF.